Following are 29 T cell receptor beta chains from one sample sequenced in a study of response to subunit inactivated influenza vaccine. MiXCR, run by TCRdb on the RT-PCR reads, gives a single entry per CDR3 protein. Of 450,000 to 550,000 distinct CDR3 sequences in the sample, about 25% are singletons; the top ten hold around 1.8%. Sequencing was performed on CD4+ T cells sorted from PBMCs, taken less than 6 days after vaccination. The receptors were sampled from a man aged 50-60 years who received an inactivated influenza vaccine.

In its sample, this clonotype was seen a few times. The J gene is TRBJ2-3, the V gene TRBV3-1; either TRBD1 or TRBD2 may fit D (5 bases each). CDR3 length: 15 amino acids. The germline V gene encodes CDR1 LGHDT and CDR2 YNNKEL (reference sequence). The V gene lost 0 bases and the J gene lost 6 bases, with 13 bases spanning the gap. The CDR3 region is CASSQDLSGPDTQYF. The CDR3 DNA follows: TGTGCCAGCAGCCAAGATCTATCGGGACCGGATACGCAGTATTTT.

This clonotype was seen a few times. The chain is built from TRBV20-1 and TRBJ1-2; D uncertain. The CDR3 spans 12 residues. Germline-derived CDR1 and CDR2 are DFQATT and SNEGSKA (reference sequence). The V end lost 5 bases, the J end lost 8 bases, and 15 bases lay between the germline ends. The CDR3 here is CSASEGLEGYTF. The CDR3 bases are TGCAGTGCTTCCGAGGGCCTCGAGGGCTACACCTTC.

Here the CDR3 DNA reads TGCGCCAGCAGCTTGGGGGCTAGCGGCACTAGCACAGATACGCAGTATTTT. Amino acids: CASSLGASGTSTDTQYF. The chain links TRBV5-1 to TRBJ2-3; TRBD2 matches at 7 bases. The CDR3 is made up of 17 amino acids. The trim removed 0 bases at V and 0 bases at J, leaving 7 bases unmatched. Per germline, CDR1 SGHRS and CDR2 YFSETQ.

This clonotype has only a few counts. The rearrangement links TRBV5-1 to TRBJ2-7; possible D gene TRBD2, 5 bases. The V gene's germline CDR1 is SGHRS and CDR2 YFSETQ. The CDR3 is 14 amino acids. V was trimmed by 4 bases and J by 2 bases, leaving 13 bases between them. In DNA, the CDR3 is TGCGCCAGCAGCCTCCCCGAGGGTGCCTACGAGCAGTACTTC. Residues: CASSLPEGAYEQYF.

J is TRBJ1-5 and V is TRBV2, with D unresolved. CDR3 length: 14 residues. Trimming left V 6 bases short and J 0 bases short, with 9 bases between. Germline V gives CDR1 SNHLY, CDR2 FYNNEI. The CDR3 sequence: CASSRGSSNQPQHF. CDR3 nucleotide sequence: TGTGCCAGCAGCCGAGGGAGTAGCAATCAGCCCCAGCATTTT.

This clonotype has only a few counts. This rearrangement joins TRBV5-1 to TRBJ1-1, with no clear D. The CDR3 spans 17 residues. The germline CDR1 and CDR2 sequences are SGHRS and YFSETQ. Trimming cost V 0 bases and J 0 bases, with 15 bases left between them. The CDR3 DNA reads TGCGCCAGCAGCTTGGGAGAGGACCGCCGAATGAACACTGAAGCTTTCTTT. Protein product: CASSLGEDRRMNTEAFF.

The chain carries TRBV6-1 and TRBJ2-1, with D perhaps TRBD2 (6 bases). CDR3 size: 14 residues. V lost 7 bases and J 10 bases, leaving 20 bases between the germline ends. Germline V gene lookup returns CDR1 MNHNS and CDR2 SASEGT. The CDR3 is CASKTLRDSYEQFF. The CDR3 region has the DNA TGTGCCAGCAAGACACTTCGGGACTCCTACGAGCAGTTCTTC.

The CDR3 reads CSARVPSYNEQFF. The CDR3 nucleotides read TGCAGTGCTAGAGTCCCCTCCTACAATGAGCAGTTCTTC. V gene TRBV20-1 combines with J gene TRBJ2-1; no definite D call. The CDR3 has 13 amino acids. The V end lost 1 base, the J end lost 0 bases, and 4 bases lay between the germline ends. The germline gives CDR1 DFQATT, CDR2 SNEGSKA (reference sequence).

This clonotype was seen just once. This chain joins TRBV11-2 and TRBJ2-2; D remains unclear. The germline V gene has CDR1 SGHAT and CDR2 FQNNGV. This CDR3 region has 13 residues. Between the trimmed V and J ends, which lost 0 bases and 4 bases, there was a span of 3 bases. CDR3 region: CASSLETTGELFF. CDR3 sequence (DNA): TGTGCCAGCAGCTTAGAGACCACCGGGGAGCTGTTTTTT.

This clonotype showed up just a few times. The V and J genes are TRBV2 and TRBJ2-2, with 11 bases that match TRBD2. The germline V gene encodes CDR1 SNHLY and CDR2 FYNNEI. Losses at the gene ends were 7 bases for V and 0 bases for J; bases not matched to a gene: 1. The CDR3 covers 15 residues. CDR3: CASKLAGANTGELFF. CDR3 DNA: TGTGCCAGCAAACTAGCGGGGGCGAACACCGGGGAGCTGTTTTTT. The full variable domain, with the rest looked up from reference TRBV2 and TRBJ2-2, is EPEVTQTPSHQVTQMGQEVILRCVPISNHLYFYWYRQILGQKVEFLVSFYNNEISEKSEIFDDQFSVERPDGSNFTLKIRSTKLEDSAMYFCASKLAGANTGELFFGEGSRLTVL.

There are a few counts of this clonotype. The V and J genes are TRBV20-1 and TRBJ2-1; 10 bases are shared with TRBD2. The CDR3 has 15 amino acids. V shed 1 base, J shed 5 bases, and the junction held 5 bases outside the gene matches. Germline loops: CDR1 DFQATT, CDR2 SNEGSKA (reference sequence). The CDR3 DNA sequence: TGCAGTGCTAGAGGTTCTAGCGGGAGTCACAATGAGCAGTTCTTC. Protein product: CSARGSSGSHNEQFF.

The V gene is TRBV5-1, the J gene TRBJ2-1, with D possibly being TRBD1 (6 bases). The length of the CDR3 is 15 residues. The germline V gene encodes CDR1 SGHRS and CDR2 YFSETQ. V was cut by 4 bases and J by 2 bases, with 13 bases left in between. The CDR3, as DNA: TGCGCCAGCAGCCCCGCAGGGGTCACCTACAATGAGCAGTTCTTC. Translated: CASSPAGVTYNEQFF.

The CDR3 sequence is CASSYSIGGISYEQYF. The CDR3 nucleotides read TGTGCCAGCAGTTACTCGATTGGGGGAATTTCCTACGAGCAGTACTTC. The V call is TRBV6-2 or TRBV6-3, the J call TRBJ2-7; D possibly matches TRBD1 or TRBD2 (5 bases each). Germline V gene lookup returns CDR1 MNHEY and CDR2 SVGEGT. Trimming removed 0 bases from V and 1 base from J, with 13 bases in between. CDR3 length equals 16 residues.

V gene TRBV7-2 combines with J gene TRBJ2-3; no clear D gene. Germline V gene data show CDR1 as SGHTA and CDR2 as FQGNSA. Trimming took off 6 bases at V and 4 bases at J, with 8 bases between the two ends. This CDR3 has 12 amino acids. In DNA form, the CDR3 reads TGTGCCAGCAGGGTAGTTGCAGATACGCAGTATTTT. Translated, it gives CASRVVADTQYF.

This sequence joins TRBV7-2 and TRBJ2-1; 7 bases agree with TRBD1. The CDR3 runs 15 residues. With 0 bases clipped from V and 4 bases from J, the junction kept 3 bases outside the gene matches. The germline V gene encodes CDR1 SGHTA and CDR2 FQGNSA. The CDR3 DNA follows: TGTGCCAGCAGCTTAGCAAGGGGGCGATACAATGAGCAGTTCTTC. Translated: CASSLARGRYNEQFF.

This clonotype came up a few times. The gene calls are TRBV20-1 and TRBJ2-5, with unresolved D. In germline, CDR1 is DFQATT, CDR2 SNEGSKA (reference sequence). This CDR3 has 12 amino acids. Trimming left V 2 bases short and J 0 bases short, with 4 bases between. Here the CDR3 DNA reads TGCAGTGCTAGACAAGACCAAGAGACCCAGTACTTC. This encodes CSARQDQETQYF.

DNA of the CDR3: TGCAGTGCTGTCGTGGGAGGGGATACTGAAGCTTTCTTT. Translated: CSAVVGGDTEAFF. The chain has TRBV20-1 and TRBJ1-1; D may be TRBD1 (5 bases). CDR1 DFQATT and CDR2 SNEGSKA come from the germline V gene (reference sequence). Trimming took 5 bases from V and 5 from J, leaving 15 bases between them. The CDR3 is made up of 13 amino acids.

This chain links TRBV12-3 or TRBV12-4 with TRBJ1-4; unclear D gene. The length of the CDR3 is 14 residues. Trimming left V 7 bases short and J 11 bases short, with 20 bases between. This CDR3 reads CASTKPELMKKLFF. The CDR3 DNA reads TGTGCCAGCACGAAACCCGAGTTAATGAAGAAACTGTTTTTT.

This clonotype has a handful of counts. The chain joins TRBV9 to TRBJ2-3; D perhaps matches TRBD2 (7 bases). Germline loops: CDR1 SGDLS, CDR2 YYNGEE. The CDR3 length is 18 residues. Trimming took off 5 bases at V and 0 bases at J, with 22 bases between the two ends. CDR3 nucleotide sequence: TGTGCCAGCAGTCGCGGGAGTAGGGGGGGATCTAGCACAGATACGCAGTATTTT. It codes for CASSRGSRGGSSTDTQYF.

V is TRBV5-1 and J is TRBJ2-7; 12 bases line up with TRBD2. Per the germline V gene, CDR1 is SGHRS and CDR2 is YFSETQ. The CDR3 loop spans 16 amino acids. After removal of 2 bases from V and 3 bases from J, the junction contained 6 bases not matched to a gene. The CDR3 spells CASSFDGLAGYYEQYF. The CDR3 DNA is TGCGCCAGCAGCTTCGACGGACTAGCGGGATACTACGAGCAGTACTTC.

This clonotype was seen a handful of times. The J gene is TRBJ2-7, the V gene TRBV28; no clear D gene. The V and J ends lost 5 bases and 7 bases respectively, with 12 bases between them. This CDR3 is 12 amino acids long. The germline CDR1 and CDR2 sequences are MDHEN and SYDVKM. The CDR3, as DNA: TGTGCCAGCAGTCTTCAGCCCTTGGAGCAGTACTTC. It specifies CASSLQPLEQYF.

This clonotype was seen more than once but under ten times. The V and J genes are TRBV12-3 or TRBV12-4 and TRBJ2-7; a weak D match, TRBD2 (5 bases). CDR3 length: 13 amino acids. Trimming shortened V by 2 bases and J by 6 bases, and 11 bases separated the two germline ends. The CDR3 here is CASSLISAGEQYF. The CDR3 nucleotides are TGTGCCAGCAGTTTAATATCCGCGGGCGAGCAGTACTTC.

The gene calls are TRBV24-1 and TRBJ2-3; no clear D. Trimming pared 0 bases from V and 3 bases from J, leaving 9 bases between. The CDR3 is 15 residues long. Germline loops: CDR1 KGHDR, CDR2 SFDVKD. Written as DNA, the CDR3 is TGTGCCACCAGTGATTTGCCGTCAAGAACAGATACGCAGTATTTT. Amino acids: CATSDLPSRTDTQYF.

The genes are TRBV20-1 and TRBJ1-5, with D unclear. The ends were cut back, 3 bases at V and 7 bases at J, with 10 bases in the middle. The V gene's germline CDR1 is DFQATT and CDR2 SNEGSKA (reference sequence). The CDR3 loop spans 12 amino acids. For the CDR3, the DNA is TGCAGTGCTAGCATGAGCACACAGCCCCAGCATTTT. Translation gives CSASMSTQPQHF.

The chain couples TRBV5-1 to TRBJ2-7; D might be TRBD1 (7 bases). Germline CDR1 and CDR2: SGHRS and YFSETQ. The CDR3 is made up of 15 amino acids. The ends were cut back, 3 bases at V and 3 bases at J, with 16 bases in the middle. CDR3 coding DNA: TGCGCCAGCAGCTCGCAGTCAGGGGGAGGCTACGAGCAGTACTTC. Translating gives CASSSQSGGGYEQYF.

This clonotype was seen many times. This sequence joins TRBV7-2 and TRBJ1-1; TRBD1 might be the D (5 bases). Trimming stripped 3 bases from V and 11 bases from J, with 16 bases between. Germline CDR1 is SGHTA and CDR2 is FQGNSA. The CDR3 is made up of 13 amino acids. CDR3 DNA: TGTGCCAGCAGCTTTACGTGGGGCGAAGGGGCTTTCTTT. Translating gives CASSFTWGEGAFF.

The chain links TRBV28 to TRBJ2-5; possible D gene TRBD1, 6 bases. The V gene lost 3 bases and the J gene lost 2 bases, with 16 bases spanning the gap. This CDR3 spans 16 amino acids. Germline assignment: CDR1 MDHEN and CDR2 SYDVKM. The CDR3 DNA sequence: TGTGCCAGCAGTTTTGAAGTAGGACAGCTACAAGAGACCCAGTACTTC. This translates into CASSFEVGQLQETQYF.

The chain is built from TRBV7-9 and TRBJ2-5; no clear D. The CDR3 contains 14 residues. Trimming shortened V by 5 bases and J by 3 bases, and 13 bases separated the two germline ends. Germline CDR1 SEHNR, CDR2 FQNEAQ (reference sequence). The CDR3 DNA is TGTGCCAGCAGCCTTCTAGGGAACGAAGAGACCCAGTACTTC. It is translated as CASSLLGNEETQYF.

This chain uses TRBV7-6 with TRBJ2-1; 9 bases are a match to TRBD2. Trimming removed 4 bases from V and 0 bases from J; junction bases left unmatched: 13. This CDR3 is built from 19 residues. CDR1 is SGHVS, CDR2 FNYEAQ, per germline. Here the CDR3 DNA reads TGTGCCAGCAGCTCTAGGGGAGGCGGGAGGGCTCTCTCCTACAATGAGCAGTTCTTC. Protein: CASSSRGGGRALSYNEQFF. The complete variable domain, with remaining parts taken from reference TRBV7-6 and TRBJ2-1, reads GAGVSQSPRYKVTKRGQDVALRCDPISGHVSLYWYRQALGQGPEFLTYFNYEAQQDKSGLPNDRFSAERPEGSISTLTIQRTEQRDSAMYRCASSSRGGGRALSYNEQFFGPGTRLTVL.